The 27 T cell receptor beta chains given below trace back to one sample, sequenced in a study of T cell responses to AZD1222 COVID-19 vaccine. TCRdb's copy holds only in-frame clones and misses some; the assay was immunoSEQ multiplex PCR. The sample carries about 160,000 clones, under 95% recorded once. Specimen: peripheral blood, collected 28 days after the second AZD1222 dose. The receptors shown here come from an adult who received the AZD1222 COVID-19 vaccine.

The chain uses TRBV24-1 and TRBJ2-7, with 9 positions matching TRBD2. J gave up 3 bases and V 9 bases, and 5 bases lay outside the gene matches. CDR3 size: 13 residues. The V gene's germline CDR1 is KGHDR and CDR2 SFDVKD. The CDR3 region has the DNA TGTGCCACCTCCGGGACTAGCAGCTACGAGCAGTACTTC. It codes for CATSGTSSYEQYF.

The V call is TRBV19, the J call TRBJ2-7; D is possibly TRBD2 (5 bases). The ends were cut back, 5 bases at V and 3 bases at J, with 14 bases in the middle. The V gene's germline CDR1 is LNHDA and CDR2 SQIVND (reference sequence). The CDR3 runs 14 residues. CDR3 sequence (DNA): TGTGCCAGTAGTCCGTGGACTCATCTCTACGAGCAGTACTTC. Translated, it gives CASSPWTHLYEQYF.

J is TRBJ1-2 and V is TRBV3-1 (or the pseudogene TRBV3-2); D call uncertain. The germline V gene encodes CDR1 LGHDT and CDR2 YNNKEL (reference sequence). The CDR3 sequence is 14 residues long. The V gene lost 0 bases and the J gene lost 4 bases, with 9 bases spanning the gap. The CDR3 DNA sequence: TGTGCCAGCAGCCAAGATCGACCGCGCTATGGCTACACCTTC. Its translation is CASSQDRPRYGYTF.

The chain carries TRBV18 and TRBJ1-1; D gene ambiguous. Trimming stripped 2 bases from V and 0 bases from J, with 10 bases between. The germline V gene has CDR1 KGHSH and CDR2 LQKENI. There are 15 residues in the CDR3. CDR3 in DNA: TGTGCCAGCTCACCAAGGTCACAGTTGAACACTGAAGCTTTCTTT. Protein: CASSPRSQLNTEAFF.

V gene TRBV27 combines with J gene TRBJ2-1, with 7 bases that match TRBD2. The germline V gene has CDR1 MNHEY and CDR2 SMNVEV (reference sequence). CDR3 length: 14 residues. The ends lost 3 bases at V and 7 bases at J; junction bases unmatched: 6. In DNA form, the CDR3 reads TGTGCCAGCAGTTTTGCTAGCGGCCGTAATGAGCAGTTCTTC. Its translation: CASSFASGRNEQFF.

The chain combines TRBV4-3 with TRBJ2-3; 7 bases are a match to TRBD2. Germline lookup yields CDR1 LGHNA and CDR2 YSLEER. The CDR3 sequence is 15 residues long. The V and J ends lost 1 base and 6 bases, in that order; junction bases with no gene match: 7. Here the CDR3 reads CASSQGGGILDTQYF. For the CDR3, the DNA is TGCGCCAGCAGCCAAGGGGGAGGGATCCTTGATACGCAGTATTTT.

J is TRBJ1-1 and V is TRBV3-1 (or the pseudogene TRBV3-2); no clear D gene. The ends were cut back, 1 base at V and 4 bases at J, with 10 bases in the middle. Germline V gene lookup returns CDR1 LGHDT and CDR2 YNNKEL (reference sequence). The CDR3 runs to 14 residues. CDR3 sequence: CASSQGEGATEAFF. CDR3 DNA sequence: TGTGCCAGCAGCCAAGGGGAGGGAGCCACTGAAGCTTTCTTT.

The rearrangement joins TRBV19 to TRBJ2-3, with TRBD1 as a possible D gene (5 bases). There are 15 residues in the CDR3. Germline V gene sequence: CDR1 LNHDA, CDR2 SQIVND (reference sequence). Trimming removed 1 base from V and 1 base from J, with 9 bases in between. The CDR3: CASSIAGLRTDTQYF. CDR3 DNA sequence: TGTGCCAGTAGTATAGCAGGGTTACGCACAGATACGCAGTATTTT. Filled out from reference TRBV19 and TRBJ2-3, the complete variable domain reads DGGITQSPKYLFRKEGQNVTLSCEQNLNHDAMYWYRQDPGQGLRLIYYSQIVNDFQKGDIAEGYSVSREKKESFPLTVTSAQKNPTAFYLCASSIAGLRTDTQYFGPGTRLTVL.

The V and J genes are TRBV19 and TRBJ1-1, with D possibly matching TRBD1 (5 bases). V dropped 7 bases and J dropped 3 bases, with 12 bases sitting between them. The germline gives CDR1 LNHDA, CDR2 SQIVND (reference sequence). The CDR3 length is 13 residues. Here the CDR3 reads CASTSQVYTEAFF. The CDR3 coding sequence is TGTGCCAGTACCTCACAGGTGTACACTGAAGCTTTCTTT.

This rearrangement joins TRBV20-1 to TRBJ2-7; D may be TRBD2 (5 bases). Deletions cut 3 bases from V and 4 bases from J, with 10 bases between. The germline CDR1 and CDR2 sequences are DFQATT and SNEGSKA (reference sequence). The CDR3 loop spans 12 amino acids. The CDR3 sequence: CSASDLAYEQYF. CDR3 DNA: TGCAGTGCTAGTGACCTAGCTTACGAGCAGTACTTC.

The V and J genes are TRBV11-2 and TRBJ2-7; 9 bases fit TRBD2. CDR1 is SGHAT and CDR2 is FQNNGV in the germline V gene. The V gene end was trimmed by 5 bases and the J gene end by 6 bases; junction bases not matched to a gene: 8. CDR3 length: 14 amino acids. Written as DNA, the CDR3 is TGTGCCAGCAGCGTTAGCGGGAGAAGGGGCGAGCAGTACTTC. Translating it yields CASSVSGRRGEQYF.

This CDR3 reads CASSYGPSTEQFF. Here the CDR3 DNA reads TGTGCCAGCAGTTACGGCCCGTCCACTGAGCAGTTCTTC. This chain joins TRBV6-5 and TRBJ2-1; D unresolved. This CDR3 contains 13 residues. Germline values: CDR1 MNHEY, CDR2 SVGAGI. V shed 2 bases and J shed 9 bases, with 11 bases lying between them.

V is TRBV28 and J is TRBJ2-1, with 11 nucleotides matching TRBD2. The CDR3 has 15 amino acids. With 4 bases clipped from V and 8 bases from J, the junction kept 7 bases outside the gene matches. In germline, CDR1 is MDHEN, CDR2 SYDVKM. Written as DNA, the CDR3 is TGTGCCAGCAGTTCCGGGACTAGCGGCCTTGATGAGCAGTTCTTC. Protein product: CASSSGTSGLDEQFF.

This chain joins TRBV30 and TRBJ2-5; D is undetermined. Looked up from germline, CDR1 is GTSNPN and CDR2 is SVGIG (reference sequence). The V and J ends lost 4 bases and 5 bases respectively, with 8 bases between them. The CDR3 is 11 amino acids. The chain's CDR3 is CAWNGVETQYF. CDR3 nucleotide sequence: TGTGCCTGGAATGGAGTGGAGACCCAGTACTTC.

In regard to this clone: The junction does not match germline at one end; this may be a read error. The chain has TRBV29-1 and TRBJ1-2, with TRBD1 identical over 7 bases. The CDR3 consists of 13 residues. Germline CDR1 and CDR2: SQVTM and ANQGSEA. CDR3 loop: CSIELARGYGYTF. The CDR3 nucleotides read TGCAGCATTGAACTGGCCAGGGGGTATGGCTACACCTTC.

The chain joins TRBV5-8 to TRBJ1-3; the D gene is possibly TRBD1 (6 bases). The CDR3 consists of 16 residues. The V gene lost 1 base and the J gene lost 2 bases, with 13 bases spanning the gap. From germline, CDR1 is SGHTS and CDR2 YDEGEE. The CDR3: CASSLTQGLAGNTIYF. For the CDR3, the DNA is TGTGCCAGCAGCTTGACTCAGGGGCTGGCTGGAAACACCATATATTTT.

The J gene is TRBJ2-5, the V gene TRBV3-1 (or the pseudogene TRBV3-2); D gene uncertain. The CDR3 sequence is 13 residues long. Per the germline V gene, CDR1 is LGHDT and CDR2 is YNNKEL (reference sequence). The V gene lost 2 bases and the J gene lost 5 bases, with 9 bases spanning the gap. This chain's CDR3 is CASSQYNGETQYF. The CDR3 coding sequence is TGTGCCAGCAGCCAATATAATGGTGAGACCCAGTACTTC.

The chain couples TRBV5-1 to TRBJ2-1; 8 nucleotides line up with TRBD2. The J segment lost 4 bases and the V segment lost 0 bases, leaving 6 bases of the junction unmatched. CDR3 length: 16 residues. Germline CDR1 SGHRS, CDR2 YFSETQ. CDR3 sequence (DNA): TGCGCCAGCAGCTTGGTTTTTAGCGGGATTTACAATGAGCAGTTCTTC. This gives the protein CASSLVFSGIYNEQFF.

The chain has TRBV12-2 and TRBJ1-6. TRBV12-2 is recorded as a pseudogene. This CDR3 is 17 amino acids long. As DNA, the CDR3 is TGTGCAAGTCGCTCCTCCTCTTGGGGTTCCTATAATTCACCCCTCCACTTT. Protein sequence: CASRSSSWGSYNSPLHF.

V is TRBV12-5 and J is TRBJ1-1; D gene ambiguous. The CDR3 is 17 amino acids. CDR1 LGHNT and CDR2 FRNRAP come from the germline V gene. V lost 6 bases and J 1 base, leaving 21 bases between the germline ends. CDR3 residues: CASGSAPQLGQNTEAFF. The CDR3 DNA reads TGTGCTAGTGGGTCGGCCCCGCAACTGGGCCAGAACACTGAAGCTTTCTTT.

V and J are TRBV7-2 and TRBJ1-2; 9 bases match TRBD1. V shed 1 base, J shed 4 bases, and the junction held 7 bases outside the gene matches. This CDR3 region has 16 residues. Looked up from germline, CDR1 is SGHTA and CDR2 is FQGNSA. DNA of the CDR3: TGTGCCAGCAGCTTAGGGGGGACAGGGACCCTCTATGGCTACACCTTC. This codes for CASSLGGTGTLYGYTF.

The chain recombines TRBV5-4 with TRBJ1-1; no clear D gene. Looked up from germline, CDR1 is SGHNT and CDR2 is YYREEE (reference sequence). The V end was cut by 0 bases, the J end by 7 bases, with 7 bases between. The CDR3 is made up of 12 amino acids. For the CDR3, the DNA is TGTGCCAGCAGCTTGGGGGCCCGTGAAGCTTTCTTT. Translation gives CASSLGAREAFF. The full variable domain, with the rest looked up from reference TRBV5-4 and TRBJ1-1, is ETGVTQSPTHLIKTRGQQVTLRCSSQSGHNTVSWYQQALGQGPQFIFQYYREEENGRGNFPPRFSGLQFPNYSSELNVNALELDDSALYLCASSLGAREAFFGQGTRLTVV.

The count of this clone is one. The CDR3, as DNA: TGTGCCAGCAGCCCGTGGACAGGCCTCTCGCATTTT. Amino acids: CASSPWTGLSHF. The chain combines TRBV11-3 with TRBJ1-5, with 7 bases identical to TRBD1. V shed 5 bases and J 15 bases; nucleotides not matched to a gene: 10. The CDR3 has 12 amino acids. The V gene's germline CDR1 is SGHNT and CDR2 YENEEA.

This chain connects TRBV19 to TRBJ1-1; TRBD1 might be the D (6 bases). The CDR3 extends over 14 amino acids. Germline CDR1 LNHDA, CDR2 SQIVND (reference sequence). Deletions cut 1 base from V and 1 base from J, with 7 bases between. As DNA, the CDR3 is TGTGCCAGTAGTATAGGGACAGCGAACACTGAAGCTTTCTTT. This encodes CASSIGTANTEAFF. The variable domain in full, completed from reference TRBV19 and TRBJ1-1, reads DGGITQSPKYLFRKEGQNVTLSCEQNLNHDAMYWYRQDPGQGLRLIYYSQIVNDFQKGDIAEGYSVSREKKESFPLTVTSAQKNPTAFYLCASSIGTANTEAFFGQGTRLTVV.

CDR3 DNA: TGTGCCAGCAGTTCCCCTGTGGGGTTGACTGAAGCTTTCTTT. It codes for CASSSPVGLTEAFF. The genes are TRBV28 and TRBJ1-1; D unresolved. This CDR3 is built from 14 residues. Germline V gene sequence: CDR1 MDHEN, CDR2 SYDVKM. The V and J ends lost 4 bases and 5 bases respectively, with 14 bases between them.

Only one count was recorded for this clone. This rearrangement joins TRBV9 to TRBJ2-3, with D uncertain. V gave up 4 bases and J gave up 1 base, with 10 bases separating them. The CDR3 has 14 amino acids. Germline V gene data show CDR1 as SGDLS and CDR2 as YYNGEE. CDR3 bases: TGTGCCAGCAGCTTAAGGCAGGGCACAGATACGCAGTATTTT. Translated: CASSLRQGTDTQYF.

The V and J genes are TRBV5-1 and TRBJ2-1, with a possible D match to TRBD1 (6 bases). The CDR3 has 17 amino acids. Germline V gene lookup returns CDR1 SGHRS and CDR2 YFSETQ. Trimming pared 2 bases from V and 5 bases from J, leaving 20 bases between. The chain's CDR3 is CASSLPTGGAGHNEQFF. The CDR3 DNA reads as TGCGCCAGCAGCTTACCGACAGGCGGCGCGGGCCACAATGAGCAGTTCTTC.